This T cell receptor beta chain was captured in a study of T cells in Graves' hyperthyroidism and ophthalmopathy. On the study more broadly: Staff took peripheral blood when the initial diagnosis was made, before any treatment began.

This CDR3 spans 15 amino acids. V lost 3 bases, J lost 3 bases, and 14 bases lay in between. Looked up from germline, CDR1 is SGHRS and CDR2 is YFSETQ. Study results and caveats: Separation of ophthalmopathy from stable hyperthyroidism was achieved by a 13 V-J model.

This clonotype was recorded a few times. Its cognate antigen is unknown. There were TCR beta CDR3 regions amplified from RNA transcripts. Using the HTBI primer set, a first-round RT-PCR was run on the TCR CDR3. TCRdb itself ran the multiplex PCR reads through MiXCR, one entry per CDR3 protein. The profile shows hundreds of thousands of distinct CDR3 sequences, approximately 19% of them singletons. Material for sequencing was blood. This sequence originates from a woman aged 50 to 60 with Graves' hyperthyroidism that later progressed to Graves' ophthalmopathy. The chain couples TRBV5-1 to TRBJ2-3, with D tentatively TRBD2 (7 bases). The CDR3 loop reads CASSSRRGTTDTQYF. The CDR3, as DNA: TGCGCCAGCAGCTCCCGGCGGGGGACAACAGATACGCAGTATTTT.